One and the same sample provided the 30 T cell receptor beta chains below, sequenced in a study of blood T cell repertoires in COVID-19. Clones were sequenced by immunoSEQ multiplex PCR, and TCRdb holds only the in-frame ones, with some missing. Of about 230,000 clones listed, 70% to 90% were seen once; the top ten hold about 2.3%. The sample comprised PBMCs or T cells enriched from blood (not recorded which). These TCRs come from a woman in her thirties or forties with acute COVID-19.

The chain has TRBV4-1 and TRBJ2-7; perhaps TRBD2 as D (5 bases). In germline, CDR1 is MGHRA, CDR2 YSYEKL. V was pared by 4 bases and J by 4 bases, with 23 bases between. There are 17 residues in the CDR3. CDR3 amino acids: CASSPRVGLSPTYEQYF. CDR3 in DNA: TGCGCCAGCAGCCCAAGGGTCGGACTCTCGCCCACTTACGAGCAGTACTTC.

The CDR3 DNA sequence: TGTGCCAGCAGCCTAACAGGGTTTGGGGGTGAAAAACTGTTTTTT. This sequence encodes CASSLTGFGGEKLFF. The rearrangement uses TRBV7-9 and TRBJ1-4; a possible D gene is TRBD1 (6 bases). Germline CDR1 and CDR2: SEHNR and FQNEAQ (reference sequence). V lost 5 bases and J lost 7, with 17 bases in between. This CDR3 is 15 amino acids long.

CDR3 DNA sequence: TGCGCCAGCAGCTCCGGGGGGGCCATTACAGATACGCAGTATTTT. As protein: CASSSGGAITDTQYF. V usage is TRBV5-1 and J usage is TRBJ2-3, with 8 nucleotides matching TRBD2. This CDR3 contains 15 residues. Unmatched junction bases numbered 6, after V lost 3 bases and J lost 3 bases. Per germline, CDR1 SGHRS and CDR2 YFSETQ.

This chain links TRBV6-4 with TRBJ2-2, with D possibly TRBD1 on 5 matching bases. CDR3 length: 15 residues. Germline-derived CDR1 and CDR2 are MRHNA and SNTAGT. V was cut by 0 bases and J by 3 bases, with 8 bases left in between. This CDR3 is CASSDSRTHTGELFF. The CDR3 DNA reads as TGTGCCAGCAGTGACTCCCGGACACACACCGGGGAGCTGTTTTTT.

The chain is built from TRBV16 and TRBJ1-2; D gene uncertain. This CDR3 spans 13 amino acids. Germline V gene lookup returns CDR1 KGHSY and CDR2 FQNENV. V gave up 2 bases and J gave up 2 bases, with 6 bases separating them. CDR3 nucleotide sequence: TGTGCCAGCAGCCAAGCACAGAACTATGGCTACACCTTC. This encodes CASSQAQNYGYTF.

The gene calls are TRBV7-2 and TRBJ1-2; no clear D. This CDR3 has 16 residues. Trimming took 1 base from V and 4 from J, leaving 16 bases between them. Per the germline V gene, CDR1 is SGHTA and CDR2 is FQGNSA. The CDR3 region is CASSLGTQVAGYGYTF. The CDR3 region has the DNA TGTGCCAGCAGCTTAGGGACCCAGGTGGCGGGCTATGGCTACACCTTC.

The chain joins TRBV7-6 to TRBJ2-1, with TRBD2 matching over 10 bases. This CDR3 contains 16 residues. Germline V CDR1 and CDR2: SGHVS, FNYEAQ. V shed 6 bases and J 3 bases; nucleotides not matched to a gene: 8. CDR3: CASSVLAGVVYNEQFF. The CDR3 DNA is TGTGCCAGCAGTGTTCTAGCGGGAGTGGTCTACAATGAGCAGTTCTTC.

The chain employs TRBV2 and TRBJ1-2; the match to TRBD1 covers 9 bases. Unmatched junction bases numbered 4, after V lost 6 bases and J lost 8 bases. The CDR3 has 12 residues. Germline CDR1 is SNHLY and CDR2 is FYNNEI. Here the CDR3 reads CASRRDREGYTF. DNA of the CDR3: TGTGCCAGCAGGCGGGACAGGGAAGGCTACACCTTC.

The gene calls are TRBV2 and TRBJ2-5; D is undetermined. This CDR3 has 13 amino acids. CDR1 and CDR2 (germline): SNHLY, FYNNEI. The V end lost 7 bases, the J end lost 1 base, and 10 bases lay between the germline ends. The CDR3 nucleotides are TGTGCCAGCATGCTATCAGGCCAAGAGACCCAGTACTTC. It is translated as CASMLSGQETQYF.

The rearrangement uses TRBV5-4 and TRBJ1-1, with D tentatively TRBD1 (5 bases). This CDR3 comprises 14 residues. CDR1 and CDR2 (germline): SGHNT, YYREEE (reference sequence). V was cut by 0 bases and J by 2 bases, with 8 bases left in between. CDR3 in amino acids: CASSLVGGNTEAFF. CDR3 sequence (DNA): TGTGCCAGCAGCTTGGTCGGGGGTAACACTGAAGCTTTCTTT.

The chain has TRBV6-9 and TRBJ2-7, with TRBD2 as a possible D gene (5 bases). Looked up from germline, CDR1 is MNHGY and CDR2 is SVAAGI. V dropped 3 bases and J dropped 6 bases, with 12 bases sitting between them. CDR3 length: 13 amino acids. The DNA of the CDR3 is TGTGCCAGCAGTTACCCCGGGGTACCCGAGCAGTACGTC. It encodes CASSYPGVPEQYV.

This chain uses TRBV7-2 with TRBJ2-7; 9 nucleotides line up with TRBD1. Germline-derived CDR1 and CDR2 are SGHTA and FQGNSA. The J segment lost 3 bases and the V segment lost 5 bases, leaving 2 bases of the junction unmatched. CDR3 length equals 13 residues. CDR3 in DNA: TGTGCCAGCAGCCGGGACAGGGACTACGAGCAGTACTTC. Encoded protein: CASSRDRDYEQYF.

The chain uses TRBV3-1 (or the pseudogene TRBV3-2) and TRBJ2-3; tentative D call: TRBD1 (7 bases). Between the trimmed V and J ends, which lost 0 bases and 0 bases, there was a span of 13 bases. The CDR3 consists of 17 residues. Germline lookup yields CDR1 LGHDT and CDR2 YNNKEL (reference sequence). The CDR3 nucleotides are TGTGCCAGCAGCCAAGACCCCGGGGGACAGAGCACAGATACGCAGTATTTT. Protein product: CASSQDPGGQSTDTQYF.

The chain is built from TRBV2 and TRBJ2-2, with 13 bases matching TRBD2. CDR3 length: 15 amino acids. Trimming at V came to 11 bases and at J to 5 bases, leaving 8 bases not matched to a gene. Per the germline V gene, CDR1 is SNHLY and CDR2 is FYNNEI. The CDR3 loop is CASKATSGRTGELFF. Written as DNA, the CDR3 is TGTGCCTCAAAGGCGACTAGCGGGAGGACCGGGGAGCTGTTTTTT.

The chain combines TRBV6-2 or TRBV6-3 with TRBJ2-7; TRBD1 might be the D (6 bases). The CDR3 sequence is 15 residues long. Between the trimmed V and J ends, which lost 4 bases and 6 bases, there was a span of 19 bases. Per the germline V gene, CDR1 is MNHEY and CDR2 is SVGEGT. CDR3 in amino acids: CASSSYTGSATEQYF. CDR3 DNA: TGTGCCAGCAGTTCCTACACAGGGTCCGCGACCGAGCAGTACTTC.

This CDR3 reads CASSEADGTAQEQYF. Here the CDR3 DNA reads TGTGCCAGCAGTGAAGCGGACGGGACAGCTCAAGAGCAGTACTTC. This chain links TRBV6-1 with TRBJ2-7; TRBD1 agrees at 7 bases. After removal of 0 bases from V and 7 bases from J, the junction contained 9 bases not matched to a gene. Germline V gene lookup returns CDR1 MNHNS and CDR2 SASEGT. This CDR3 is built from 15 residues.

The genes are TRBV18 and TRBJ1-1, with TRBD1 matching 11 bases. The CDR3 is 17 residues long. Per germline, CDR1 KGHSH and CDR2 LQKENI. V was pared by 2 bases and J by 10 bases, with 15 bases of the junction left unmatched. For the CDR3, the DNA is TGTGCCAGCTCACCAATACTTAATTCGGACAGGGGGCGCTTAGCTTTCTTT. It codes for CASSPILNSDRGRLAFF.

This clone was observed a handful of times. The rearrangement joins TRBV27 to TRBJ1-1; no firm D call. V lost 5 bases and J lost 11, with 21 bases in between. The germline CDR1 and CDR2 sequences are MNHEY and SMNVEV (reference sequence). The CDR3 spans 14 residues. CDR3 sequence: CASSTGFGWSGAFF. CDR3 DNA: TGTGCCAGCAGTACCGGGTTTGGTTGGAGTGGGGCTTTCTTT.

V gene TRBV14 combines with J gene TRBJ2-1; 9 nucleotides line up with TRBD2. Germline-derived CDR1 and CDR2 are SGHDN and FVKESK. CDR3 length: 15 residues. After removal of 0 bases from V and 4 bases from J, the junction contained 1 base not matched to a gene. The CDR3 sequence is CASSQEAGGYNEQFF. CDR3 nucleotide sequence: TGTGCCAGCAGCCAAGAGGCGGGGGGGTACAATGAGCAGTTCTTC.

V gene TRBV6-1 combines with J gene TRBJ1-1, with 8 bases that match TRBD1. Looked up from germline, CDR1 is MNHNS and CDR2 is SASEGT. Trimming removed 1 base from V and 7 bases from J; junction bases left unmatched: 8. The CDR3 loop spans 15 amino acids. The CDR3 reads CASSEGRDRNGEAFF. The CDR3 DNA is TGTGCCAGCAGTGAAGGCCGGGACAGGAATGGTGAAGCTTTCTTT.

The chain is built from TRBV11-3 and TRBJ2-5, with 9 bases fitting TRBD2. Germline CDR1 SGHNT, CDR2 YENEEA. The CDR3 consists of 16 residues. J gave up 5 bases and V 5 bases, and 12 bases lay outside the gene matches. CDR3 nucleotide sequence: TGTGCCAGCAGCCCTTACAGTAGCGGGAGTCTGGAGACCCAGTACTTC. As protein: CASSPYSSGSLETQYF.

The chain employs TRBV7-9 and TRBJ2-3, with D tentatively TRBD2 (5 bases). The germline CDR1 and CDR2 sequences are SEHNR and FQNEAQ (reference sequence). The CDR3 has 15 amino acids. V was clipped by 5 bases and J by 0 bases, with 12 bases between them. The CDR3 nucleotides are TGTGCCAGCAGCCCACCGGGGTCGAGCACAGATACGCAGTATTTT. Translating it yields CASSPPGSSTDTQYF.

This clone turned up a few times. The chain uses TRBV14 and TRBJ1-2; D uncertain. The germline CDR1 and CDR2 sequences are SGHDN and FVKESK. V shed 3 bases and J shed 2 bases, with 10 bases lying between them. The length of the CDR3 is 14 residues. This CDR3 is CASSQRDSNYGYTF. Written as DNA, the CDR3 is TGTGCCAGCAGCCAGCGGGATTCCAACTATGGCTACACCTTC. The full variable domain, with the rest looked up from reference TRBV14 and TRBJ1-2, is EAGVTQFPSHSVIEKGQTVTLRCDPISGHDNLYWYRRVMGKEIKFLLHFVKESKQDESGMPNNRFLAERTGGTYSTLKVQPAELEDSGVYFCASSQRDSNYGYTFGSGTRLTVV.

V and J are TRBV19 and TRBJ2-3; no clear D. CDR1 is LNHDA and CDR2 is SQIVND in the germline V gene (reference sequence). The CDR3 runs to 13 residues. The ends were cut back, 7 bases at V and 0 bases at J, with 8 bases in the middle. The CDR3 DNA sequence: TGTGCCAGTAAACAACAGAGCACAGATACGCAGTATTTT. Its translation is CASKQQSTDTQYF. Together with reference TRBV19 and TRBJ2-3, the CDR3 gives the full variable domain: DGGITQSPKYLFRKEGQNVTLSCEQNLNHDAMYWYRQDPGQGLRLIYYSQIVNDFQKGDIAEGYSVSREKKESFPLTVTSAQKNPTAFYLCASKQQSTDTQYFGPGTRLTVL.

The V call is TRBV6-5, the J call TRBJ2-1; TRBD2 matches at 9 bases. CDR1 MNHEY and CDR2 SVGAGI come from the germline V gene. CDR3 length equals 15 residues. V shed 5 bases, J shed 7 bases, and the junction held 9 bases outside the gene matches. The CDR3 protein is CASSQSSGGLNEQFF. For the CDR3, the DNA is TGTGCCAGCAGTCAGAGCAGCGGGGGGCTAAATGAGCAGTTCTTC.

DNA of the CDR3: TGTGCCAGCTCACGGACAGCTTCATATGGCTACACCTTC. It specifies CASSRTASYGYTF. The chain joins TRBV18 to TRBJ1-2; tentatively, D is TRBD1 (6 bases). Germline-derived CDR1 and CDR2 are KGHSH and LQKENI. V lost 4 bases and J 5 bases, leaving 11 bases between the germline ends. This CDR3 comprises 13 residues.

The rearrangement links TRBV18 to TRBJ1-5, with unresolved D. Per the germline V gene, CDR1 is KGHSH and CDR2 is LQKENI. V gave up 1 base and J gave up 5 bases, with 12 bases separating them. The CDR3 runs 15 residues. This CDR3 reads CASSPQAGSDQPQHF. CDR3 DNA: TGTGCCAGCTCACCACAGGCGGGGTCGGATCAGCCCCAGCATTTT. Variable domain in full (rest from reference TRBV18 and TRBJ1-5): NAGVMQNPRHLVRRRGQEARLRCSPMKGHSHVYWYRQLPEEGLKFMVYLQKENIIDESGMPKERFSAEFPKEGPSILRIQQVVRGDSAAYFCASSPQAGSDQPQHFGDGTRLSIL.

The chain links TRBV10-3 to TRBJ2-7; a possible D gene is TRBD1 (6 bases). Germline values: CDR1 ENHRY, CDR2 SYGVKD. This CDR3 spans 12 amino acids. V was pared by 10 bases and J by 5 bases, with 15 bases between. The CDR3 is CATSLQGNEQYV. The DNA of the CDR3 is TGTGCCACCTCTTTACAGGGCAACGAGCAGTACGTC.

The rearrangement links TRBV4-2 to TRBJ2-5, with TRBD2 identical over 8 bases. The CDR3 is 16 amino acids. V was pared by 1 base and J by 5 bases, with 9 bases of the junction left unmatched. The germline CDR1 and CDR2 sequences are LGHNA and YNFKEQ. DNA of the CDR3: TGTGCCAGCAGCCAAGTACACGGGGGGGCCGGGGAGACCCAGTACTTC. Protein product: CASSQVHGGAGETQYF.

The chain combines TRBV19 with TRBJ2-3; D gene ambiguous. The V and J ends lost 5 bases and 7 bases respectively, with 19 bases between them. From germline, CDR1 is LNHDA and CDR2 SQIVND (reference sequence). This CDR3 is built from 15 residues. The CDR3 spells CASSPSRTAANTQYF. CDR3 DNA: TGTGCCAGTAGTCCAAGCCGAACAGCTGCAAATACGCAGTATTTT.